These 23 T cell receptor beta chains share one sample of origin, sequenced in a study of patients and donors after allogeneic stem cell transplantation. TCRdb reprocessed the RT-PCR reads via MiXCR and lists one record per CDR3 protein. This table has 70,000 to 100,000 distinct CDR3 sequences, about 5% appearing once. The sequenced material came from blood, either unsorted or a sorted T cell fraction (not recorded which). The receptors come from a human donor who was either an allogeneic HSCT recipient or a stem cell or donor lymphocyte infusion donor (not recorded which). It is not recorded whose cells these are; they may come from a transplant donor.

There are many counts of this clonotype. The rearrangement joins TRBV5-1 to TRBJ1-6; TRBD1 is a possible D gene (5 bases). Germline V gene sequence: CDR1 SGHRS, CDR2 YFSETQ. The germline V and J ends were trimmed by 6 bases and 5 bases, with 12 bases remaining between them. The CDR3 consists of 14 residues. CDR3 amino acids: CASNPGTNNSPLHF. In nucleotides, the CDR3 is TGCGCCAGCAACCCAGGGACGAATAATTCACCCCTCCACTTT.

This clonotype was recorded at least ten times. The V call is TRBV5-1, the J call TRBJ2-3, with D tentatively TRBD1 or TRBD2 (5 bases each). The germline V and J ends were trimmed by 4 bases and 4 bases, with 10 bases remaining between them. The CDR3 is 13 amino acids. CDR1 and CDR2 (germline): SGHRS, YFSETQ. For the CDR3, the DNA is TGCGCCAGCAGCGCCGGGGCCCCAGATACGCAGTATTTT. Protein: CASSAGAPDTQYF.

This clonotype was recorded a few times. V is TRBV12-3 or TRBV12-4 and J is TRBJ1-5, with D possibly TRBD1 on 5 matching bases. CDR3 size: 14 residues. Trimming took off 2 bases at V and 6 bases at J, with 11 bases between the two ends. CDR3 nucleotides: TGTGCCAGCAGTTTACGGGGGATTGGTCAGCCCCAGCATTTT. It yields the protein CASSLRGIGQPQHF.

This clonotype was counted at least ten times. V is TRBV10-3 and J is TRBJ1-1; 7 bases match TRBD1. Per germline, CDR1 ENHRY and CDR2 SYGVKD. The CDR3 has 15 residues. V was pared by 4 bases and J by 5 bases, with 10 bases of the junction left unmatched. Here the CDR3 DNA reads TGTGCCATCAGTGCTATCCAGGGGGAGAGAACTGAAGCTTTCTTT. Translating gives CAISAIQGERTEAFF.

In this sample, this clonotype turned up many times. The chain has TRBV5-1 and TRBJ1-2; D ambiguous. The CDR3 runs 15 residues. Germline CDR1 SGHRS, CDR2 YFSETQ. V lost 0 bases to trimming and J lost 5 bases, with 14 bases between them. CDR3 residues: CASSLEVRTLYGYTF. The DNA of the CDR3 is TGCGCCAGCAGCTTGGAAGTCAGAACCCTATATGGCTACACCTTC.

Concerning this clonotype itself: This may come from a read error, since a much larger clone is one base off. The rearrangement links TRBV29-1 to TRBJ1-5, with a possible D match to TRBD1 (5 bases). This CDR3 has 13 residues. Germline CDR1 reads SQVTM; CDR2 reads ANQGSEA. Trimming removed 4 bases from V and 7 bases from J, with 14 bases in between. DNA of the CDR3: TGCAGCGTTGTAACACGGGGCGGACAGCCCCAGCATTTT. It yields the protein CSVVTRGGQPQHF.

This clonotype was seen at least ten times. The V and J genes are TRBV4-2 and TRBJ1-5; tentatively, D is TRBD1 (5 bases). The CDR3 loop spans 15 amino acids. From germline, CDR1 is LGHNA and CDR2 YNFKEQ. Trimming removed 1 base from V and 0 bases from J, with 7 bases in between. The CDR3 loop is CASSQATDSNQPQHF. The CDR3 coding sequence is TGTGCCAGCAGCCAAGCGACAGATAGCAATCAGCCCCAGCATTTT.

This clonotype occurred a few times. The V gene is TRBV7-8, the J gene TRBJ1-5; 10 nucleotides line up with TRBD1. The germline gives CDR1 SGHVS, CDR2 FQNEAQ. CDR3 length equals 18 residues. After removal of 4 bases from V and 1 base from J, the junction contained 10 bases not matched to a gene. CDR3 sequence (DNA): TGTGCCAGCAGCTCCCTCGGGACAGGGGATGGGAGCAATCAGCCCCAGCATTTT. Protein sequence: CASSSLGTGDGSNQPQHF.

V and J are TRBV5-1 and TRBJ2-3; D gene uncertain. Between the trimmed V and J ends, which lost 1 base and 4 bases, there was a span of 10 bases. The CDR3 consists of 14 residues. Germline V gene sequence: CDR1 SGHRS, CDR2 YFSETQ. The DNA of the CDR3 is TGCGCCAGCAGCTTGATAGCAGTTGCAGATACGCAGTATTTT. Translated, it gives CASSLIAVADTQYF.

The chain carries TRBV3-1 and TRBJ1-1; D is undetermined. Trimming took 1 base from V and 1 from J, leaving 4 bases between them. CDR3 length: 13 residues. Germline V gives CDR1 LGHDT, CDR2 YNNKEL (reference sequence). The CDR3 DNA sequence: TGTGCCAGCAGCCAAGTATCGAACACTGAAGCTTTCTTT. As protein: CASSQVSNTEAFF.

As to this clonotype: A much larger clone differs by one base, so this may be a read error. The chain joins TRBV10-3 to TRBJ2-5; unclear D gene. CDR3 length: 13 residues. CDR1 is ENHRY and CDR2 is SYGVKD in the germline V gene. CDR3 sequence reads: CAISDYLQESQYF. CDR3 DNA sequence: TGTGCCATCAGTGATTACTTACAAGAGAGCCAGTACTTC.

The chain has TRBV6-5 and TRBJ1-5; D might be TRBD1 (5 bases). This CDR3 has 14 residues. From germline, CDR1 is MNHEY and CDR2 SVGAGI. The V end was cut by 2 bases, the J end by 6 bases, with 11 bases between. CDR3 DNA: TGTGCCAGCAGTTACGACAGTGGCATTCAGCCCCAGCATTTT. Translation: CASSYDSGIQPQHF.

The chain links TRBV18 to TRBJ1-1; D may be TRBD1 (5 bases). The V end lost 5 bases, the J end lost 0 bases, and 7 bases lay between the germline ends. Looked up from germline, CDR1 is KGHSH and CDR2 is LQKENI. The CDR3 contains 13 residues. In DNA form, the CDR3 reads TGTGCCAGCTCAAGACAGATGAACACTGAAGCTTTCTTT. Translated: CASSRQMNTEAFF.

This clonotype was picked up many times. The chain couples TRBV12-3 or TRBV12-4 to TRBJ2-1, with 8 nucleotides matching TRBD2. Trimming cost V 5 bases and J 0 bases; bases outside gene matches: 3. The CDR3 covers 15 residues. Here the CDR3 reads CASSISGGSYNEQFF. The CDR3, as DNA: TGTGCCAGCAGTATCAGCGGGGGCTCCTACAATGAGCAGTTCTTC.

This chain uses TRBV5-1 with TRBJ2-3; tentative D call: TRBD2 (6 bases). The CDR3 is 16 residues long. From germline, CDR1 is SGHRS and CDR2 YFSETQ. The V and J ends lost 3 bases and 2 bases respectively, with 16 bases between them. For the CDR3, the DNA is TGCGCCAGCAGCTCCTTTAACCGGGGGAACACAGATACGCAGTATTTT. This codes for CASSSFNRGNTDTQYF.

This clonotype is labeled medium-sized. DNA for the CDR3: TGTGCCAGCAGCTTAGATCGGTACAGGGGCGTGAACACTGAAGCTTTCTTT. Amino acid sequence: CASSLDRYRGVNTEAFF. The chain is built from TRBV11-2 and TRBJ1-1; TRBD1 matches 7 bases. V was pared by 0 bases and J by 0 bases, with 7 bases of the junction left unmatched. This CDR3 has 17 amino acids. Germline-derived CDR1 and CDR2 are SGHAT and FQNNGV.

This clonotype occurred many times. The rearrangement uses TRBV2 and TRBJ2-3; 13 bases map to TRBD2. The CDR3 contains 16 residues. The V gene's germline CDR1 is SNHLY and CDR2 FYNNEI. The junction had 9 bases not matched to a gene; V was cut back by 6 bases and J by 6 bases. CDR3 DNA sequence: TGTGCCAGCAGGGCCCGGACTAGCGGGGGAGGGGATACGCAGTATTTT. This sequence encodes CASRARTSGGGDTQYF. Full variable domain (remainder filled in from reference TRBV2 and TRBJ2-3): EPEVTQTPSHQVTQMGQEVILRCVPISNHLYFYWYRQILGQKVEFLVSFYNNEISEKSEIFDDQFSVERPDGSNFTLKIRSTKLEDSAMYFCASRARTSGGGDTQYFGPGTRLTVL.

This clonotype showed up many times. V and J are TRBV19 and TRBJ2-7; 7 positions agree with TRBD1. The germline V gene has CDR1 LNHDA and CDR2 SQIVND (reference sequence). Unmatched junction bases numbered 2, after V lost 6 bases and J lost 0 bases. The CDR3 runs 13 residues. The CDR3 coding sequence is TGTGCCAGTAGGGACAGGACCTCCTACGAGCAGTACTTC. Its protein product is CASRDRTSYEQYF.

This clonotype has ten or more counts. This chain's CDR3 is CASSLVALRTGANTEAFF. In DNA form, the CDR3 reads TGTGCCAGCAGCTTGGTAGCTCTCCGGACAGGGGCGAACACTGAAGCTTTCTTT. The rearrangement uses TRBV11-1 and TRBJ1-1; 9 nucleotides agree with TRBD1. Looked up from germline, CDR1 is SGHAT and CDR2 is FQDESV (reference sequence). V lost 3 bases and J lost 1; bases outside the gene matches: 12. The CDR3 is made up of 18 amino acids.

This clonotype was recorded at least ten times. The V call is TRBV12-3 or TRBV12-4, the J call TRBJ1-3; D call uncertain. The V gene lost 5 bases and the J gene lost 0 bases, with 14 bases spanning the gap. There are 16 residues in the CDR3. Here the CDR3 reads CASSANRRSSGNTIYF. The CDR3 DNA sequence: TGTGCCAGCAGTGCAAATCGACGGAGCTCTGGAAACACCATATATTTT.

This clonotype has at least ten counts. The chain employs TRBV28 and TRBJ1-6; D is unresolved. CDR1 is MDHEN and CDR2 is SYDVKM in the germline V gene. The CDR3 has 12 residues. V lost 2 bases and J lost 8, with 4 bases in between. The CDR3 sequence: CASSLSYSPLHF. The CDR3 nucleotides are TGTGCCAGCAGTTTAAGTTATTCACCCCTCCACTTT.

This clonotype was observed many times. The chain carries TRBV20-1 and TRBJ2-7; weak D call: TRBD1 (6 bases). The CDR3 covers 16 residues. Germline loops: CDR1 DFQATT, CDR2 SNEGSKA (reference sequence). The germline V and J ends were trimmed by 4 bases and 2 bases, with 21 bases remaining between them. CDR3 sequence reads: CSAITTSGPGAYEQYF. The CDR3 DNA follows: TGCAGTGCTATCACCACCTCGGGCCCAGGGGCCTACGAGCAGTACTTC.

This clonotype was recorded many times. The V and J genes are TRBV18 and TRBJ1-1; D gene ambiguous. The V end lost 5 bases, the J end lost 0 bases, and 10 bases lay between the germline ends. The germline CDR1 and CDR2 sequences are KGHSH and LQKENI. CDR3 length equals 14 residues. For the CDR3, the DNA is TGTGCCAGCTCAAATTCCCGGATGAACACTGAAGCTTTCTTT. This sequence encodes CASSNSRMNTEAFF.